This record looks at one TCR beta chain sequence and its context. As yet, its antigen is unknown. These data belong to a study of T cell responses to AZD1222 COVID-19 vaccine. Study-level information: Analyses pooled second doses at about 4 or about 12 weeks.

Only in-frame clones appear in the TCRdb table, and some are missing; sequencing was by immunoSEQ multiplex PCR. This table holds about 110,000 clones, 90% to 95% found once. General study findings and limits: Spike-specific TCRs gained breadth and depth after people received two AZD1222 doses. Nearly half of spike-specific TCRs reportedly go after variant regions that carry no mutations. Among the donors, most were white British and more were female, and clonal diversity was possibly underestimated.

CDR3 length equals 16 residues. Germline assignment: CDR1 MNHEY and CDR2 SVGEGT. The germline V and J ends were trimmed by 6 bases and 0 bases, with 14 bases remaining between them. The TCR was taken from an adult in good health. The source was peripheral blood, collected on day 0 of AZD1222 vaccination. The V call is TRBV6-2 or TRBV6-3, the J call TRBJ2-2; D is tentatively TRBD1 or TRBD2 (5 bases each). The chain's CDR3 is CASSQGREPNTGELFF. The DNA for the CDR3 is TGTGCCAGCAGCCAGGGCCGGGAACCGAACACCGGGGAGCTGTTTTTT.